This TCR beta chain was captured in a study of metastatic and nonmetastatic thyroid tumors. Study as a whole: A comparison of repertoires was made across blood and tumor or nodule tissue from malignant and benign thyroid patients.

Study results and caveats: Versus benign nodules, malignant thyroid tumors reportedly had significantly higher TCR beta diversity, in blood and tumor.

This clone was detected many times. Its matching antigen is unknown. TCRdb used MiXCR to call clones anew from the PCR reads. The sample includes about 40,000 clones, roughly 11% of them seen just once. This CDR3 is 15 amino acids long. V gave up 6 bases and J gave up 6 bases, with 20 bases separating them. Looked up from germline, CDR1 is MDHEN and CDR2 is SYDVKM. Patients were all untreated before their thyroid surgery. The material sequenced was blood. This TCR was recovered from a female donor with papillary thyroid cancer or a benign thyroid nodule (not recorded which). Some clones in this sample may be carry-over from other donors' samples. The J gene is TRBJ1-2, the V gene TRBV28, with D perhaps TRBD1 (6 bases). Written as DNA, the CDR3 is TGTGCCAGCAGAAGTTGGGGTACAGGGTCGGATGGCTACACCTTC. Residues: CASRSWGTGSDGYTF.